The clone carrying this TCR beta chain came up a few times. The antigen remains unidentified. Since all of the isolated RNA was reverse transcribed, expressed TCRB transcripts were what got sequenced. The assay was immunoSEQ multiplex PCR, and TCRdb's table has in-frame clones only and misses some. The profile shows nearly 250,000 clones, 13% to 15% of them singletons. The data were obtained in a study of beta chain features in type 1 diabetes. CD45RO/CCR7/CD25/CD127/CD95/CD27 sorting isolated CD4+ naive, central memory, regulatory and stem cell-like memory cells. Findings and limits, study-wide: Highly expressing activated T cells could be over-counted with a cDNA template.

Per the germline V gene, CDR1 is MNHNY and CDR2 is SVGAGI (reference sequence). The length of the CDR3 is 14 residues. Trimming removed 7 bases at V and 0 bases at J, with 10 bases between. The V call is TRBV6-6, the J call TRBJ1-5; possibly TRBD1 for D (6 bases). Sequenced sample: naive CD4+ T cells from blood. The sequence was collected from a woman aged 40 to 50 in good health. CDR3 in DNA: TGTGCCAGCACAGGGGAATATAGCAATCAGCCCCAGCATTTT. This encodes CASTGEYSNQPQHF.